The 16 T cell receptor beta chains given below trace back to one sample, sequenced in a study of T cells in Graves' hyperthyroidism and ophthalmopathy. Amplification of TCR beta CDR3 regions was performed using RNA transcripts as template. Using the HTBI primer set, a first-round RT-PCR was run on the TCR CDR3. In TCRdb, the multiplex PCR reads were re-called with MiXCR into one record per CDR3 protein. The data show 500,000 or so distinct CDR3 sequences, with roughly 18% seen just once and 15% to 20% held by the top ten. The material sequenced was blood. These receptors were obtained from a woman younger than 35 with Graves' ophthalmopathy.

This clonotype was seen repeatedly, ten times or more. The J gene is TRBJ2-1, the V gene TRBV20-1; 7 bases agree with TRBD1. This CDR3 has 14 residues. V was pared by 5 bases and J by 3 bases, with 7 bases of the junction left unmatched. Germline loops: CDR1 DFQATT, CDR2 SNEGSKA (reference sequence). The CDR3 here is CSAHPGQNYNEQFF. The CDR3 coding sequence is TGCAGTGCTCATCCGGGACAGAACTACAATGAGCAGTTCTTC.

The chain carries TRBV18 and TRBJ2-7, with D perhaps matching TRBD1 (6 bases). In germline, CDR1 is KGHSH, CDR2 LQKENI. The germline V and J ends were trimmed by 0 bases and 1 base, with 16 bases remaining between them. The CDR3 has 17 residues. CDR3 in amino acids: CASSPPRQAGISYEQYF. Written as DNA, the CDR3 is TGTGCCAGCTCACCACCCAGACAGGCGGGCATATCCTACGAGCAGTACTTC. The variable domain in full, with the rest retrieved from reference TRBV18 and TRBJ2-7, is NAGVMQNPRHLVRRRGQEARLRCSPMKGHSHVYWYRQLPEEGLKFMVYLQKENIIDESGMPKERFSAEFPKEGPSILRIQQVVRGDSAAYFCASSPPRQAGISYEQYFGPGTRLTVT.

This clonotype appeared many times. This chain uses TRBV6-2 or TRBV6-3 with TRBJ1-5; weak D call: TRBD1 (6 bases). Germline CDR1 and CDR2: MNHEY and SVGEGT. Deletions cut 1 base from V and 7 bases from J, with 20 bases between. This CDR3 has 17 amino acids. DNA for the CDR3: TGTGCCAGCAGTTACTATGAGGCAGGGGCGGCGGAGCAGCCCCAGCATTTT. The encoded protein is CASSYYEAGAAEQPQHF.

In its sample, this clonotype was seen many times. The gene calls are TRBV20-1 and TRBJ2-3; 10 nucleotides agree with TRBD2. Trimming removed 4 bases from V and 0 bases from J; junction bases left unmatched: 4. Germline loops: CDR1 DFQATT, CDR2 SNEGSKA (reference sequence). The CDR3 totals 15 residues. Here the CDR3 DNA reads TGCAGTGCTACCGGGACTAGCGATAGCACAGATACGCAGTATTTT. It yields the protein CSATGTSDSTDTQYF.

In this sample, this clonotype turned up many times. This chain connects TRBV5-1 to TRBJ2-7; 9 bases are a match to TRBD2. Germline V gives CDR1 SGHRS, CDR2 YFSETQ. The ends lost 3 bases at V and 2 bases at J; junction bases unmatched: 9. This CDR3 has 16 amino acids. The CDR3: CASSSPLAGNPYEQYF. The CDR3 DNA reads TGCGCCAGCAGCTCGCCCCTAGCGGGGAACCCCTACGAGCAGTACTTC. The complete variable domain, with remaining parts taken from reference TRBV5-1 and TRBJ2-7, reads KAGVTQTPRYLIKTRGQQVTLSCSPISGHRSVSWYQQTPGQGLQFLFEYFSETQRNKGNFPGRFSGRQFSNSRSEMNVSTLELGDSALYLCASSSPLAGNPYEQYFGPGTRLTVT.

This clonotype was observed many times. The genes are TRBV5-1 and TRBJ2-3; the match to TRBD2 covers 8 bases. Germline V gene lookup returns CDR1 SGHRS and CDR2 YFSETQ. The CDR3 is 17 residues long. V shed 0 bases, J shed 2 bases, and the junction held 8 bases outside the gene matches. CDR3 sequence: CASSLEVAGHLTDTQYF. DNA of the CDR3: TGCGCCAGCAGCTTGGAGGTAGCGGGGCACCTCACAGATACGCAGTATTTT.

As to this clonotype: One junction end does not reproduce the germline sequence, and a read error may be involved. The chain has TRBV12-3 or TRBV12-4 and TRBJ2-5, with TRBD1 as a possible D gene (5 bases). The CDR3 has 12 residues. CDR3 residues: CASSNPGYGVDF. The CDR3, as DNA: TGTGCCAGCAGTAACCCAGGGTACGGCGTGGACTTC.

This clonotype was seen many times. The chain recombines TRBV5-1 with TRBJ1-1; tentatively, D is TRBD1 (6 bases). This CDR3 spans 21 amino acids. V was clipped by 2 bases and J by 2 bases, with 31 bases between them. From germline, CDR1 is SGHRS and CDR2 YFSETQ. Here the CDR3 reads CASSFWVRPIRDIRYNTEAFF. The CDR3 region has the DNA TGCGCCAGCAGCTTCTGGGTGCGCCCAATCCGGGACATTCGGTACAACACTGAAGCTTTCTTT.

The chain recombines TRBV15 with TRBJ1-2, with D possibly matching TRBD1 (5 bases). Trimming removed 1 base from V and 2 bases from J, with 14 bases in between. Germline loops: CDR1 LNHNV, CDR2 YYDKDF (reference sequence). The CDR3 is 16 residues long. This CDR3 is CATSRGRRGENYGYTF. The DNA of the CDR3 is TGTGCCACCAGCAGAGGGAGGAGGGGTGAAAACTATGGCTACACCTTC.

In this sample, this clonotype turned up many times. The genes are TRBV28 and TRBJ2-7, with 7 nucleotides matching TRBD2. V was pared by 8 bases and J by 2 bases, with 12 bases of the junction left unmatched. CDR3 length equals 15 residues. CDR1 MDHEN and CDR2 SYDVKM come from the germline V gene. In DNA form, the CDR3 reads TGTGCCAGCTGGGGGGGTAGAACGGACCCCTACGAGCAGTACTTC. Its protein is CASWGGRTDPYEQYF.

This chain uses TRBV27 with TRBJ2-5; TRBD2 is a possible D gene (6 bases). Deletions cut 6 bases from V and 5 bases from J, with 16 bases between. The CDR3 has 14 amino acids. The germline gives CDR1 MNHEY, CDR2 SMNVEV (reference sequence). CDR3 DNA: TGTGCCAGCAGGGACGGAGGGGCGCCTGAGACCCAGTACTTC. Its protein product is CASRDGGAPETQYF.

This clonotype was detected many times. The chain couples TRBV11-2 to TRBJ1-1; D unresolved. This CDR3 is 13 amino acids long. The germline V gene encodes CDR1 SGHAT and CDR2 FQNNGV. V gave up 3 bases and J gave up 6 bases, with 11 bases separating them. DNA for the CDR3: TGTGCCAGCAGCTTTGGGGTGGATCCTGAAGCTTTCTTT. Encoded protein: CASSFGVDPEAFF.

This clonotype came up a few times. The chain recombines TRBV27 with TRBJ1-1; D perhaps matches TRBD1 (5 bases). The V gene's germline CDR1 is MNHEY and CDR2 SMNVEV (reference sequence). V was pared by 0 bases and J by 7 bases, with 15 bases between. The CDR3 loop spans 15 amino acids. The CDR3 DNA sequence: TGTGCCAGCAGTTTATCGTGGGGGAGGCAAGGTGAAGCTTTCTTT. Its protein is CASSLSWGRQGEAFF.

DNA for the CDR3: TGCAGCGTTGAATTTGGACAGGGTCAGCCCCAGCATTTT. It translates to CSVEFGQGQPQHF. This sequence joins TRBV29-1 and TRBJ1-5; 8 positions agree with TRBD1. The CDR3 is 13 residues long. V was pared by 2 bases and J by 6 bases, with 3 bases of the junction left unmatched. CDR1 and CDR2 from the germline V gene are SQVTM and ANQGSEA.

The chain couples TRBV30 to TRBJ1-1; perhaps TRBD1 as D (5 bases). The germline V gene has CDR1 GTSNPN and CDR2 SVGIG (reference sequence). V lost 4 bases to trimming and J lost 0 bases, with 12 bases between them. The CDR3 has 14 residues. The CDR3 nucleotides read TGTGCCTGGACTCGGGACGGCTTGAACACTGAAGCTTTCTTT. This translates into CAWTRDGLNTEAFF.

This chain uses TRBV4-1 with TRBJ2-1; TRBD2 aligns across 10 bases. V lost 6 bases, J lost 3 bases, and 11 bases stayed unmatched. CDR3 size: 17 residues. Germline loops: CDR1 MGHRA, CDR2 YSYEKL. CDR3: CASSPRSGLAVYNEQFF. Written as DNA, the CDR3 is TGCGCCAGCAGTCCAAGATCAGGACTAGCGGTCTACAATGAGCAGTTCTTC.